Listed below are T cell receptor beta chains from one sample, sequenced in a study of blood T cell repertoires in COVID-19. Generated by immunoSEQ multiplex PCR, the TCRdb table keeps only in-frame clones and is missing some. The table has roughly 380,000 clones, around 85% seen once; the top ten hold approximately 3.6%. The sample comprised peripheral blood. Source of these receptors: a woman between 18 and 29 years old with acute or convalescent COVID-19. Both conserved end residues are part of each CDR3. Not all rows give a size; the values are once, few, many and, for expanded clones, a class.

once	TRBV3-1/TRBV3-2	CASSQDLSVREQFF
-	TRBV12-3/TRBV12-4	CAAGVDNEQFF
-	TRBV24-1	CATSDPRQGEWEQYF
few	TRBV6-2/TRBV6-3	CASSRPQTRQETQYF
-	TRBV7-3	CASSTGGTEAFF
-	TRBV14	CASSQDWRGYEQYF
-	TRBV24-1	CATSDLQSTDSNQPQHF
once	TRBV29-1	CSVRVVTTTGAFF
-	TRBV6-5	CASSYIVDRDNEQFF
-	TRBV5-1	CASSFRVPYEQYF
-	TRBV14	CASSQESASGGPAQREQFF
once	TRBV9	CASSVAGTQGNYGYTF
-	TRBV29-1	CSVDRGDYGYTF
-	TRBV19	CASQTPGRGNQPQHF
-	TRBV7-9	CASSLAWGRGTEAFF
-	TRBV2	CATDGRGHNSNQPQHF
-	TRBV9	CASSPRPGADGYTF
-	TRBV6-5	CASSRGIGRVLYTF
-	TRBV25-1	CASRAGTNVLTF
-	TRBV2	CASIPGTSGREGYEQFF
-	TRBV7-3	CASSPISTGNTGELFF
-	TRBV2	CASSDNPRNRGFLRKNEKLFF
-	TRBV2	CASSLKGQGAVGYTF
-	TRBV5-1	CASSLVGRDEQFF
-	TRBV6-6	CASSYSSGGTYF
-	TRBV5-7	CASSCRQGSGANVLTF
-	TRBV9	CASSAPKGPGVDGYTF
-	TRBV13	CASSLRLDRERPLHF
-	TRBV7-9	CASSSGGQGNTEAFF
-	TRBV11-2	CASSFGTLTYEQYF
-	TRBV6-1	CASSEAPGVKETQYF
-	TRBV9	CASSVSPLGQSNEKLFF
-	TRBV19	CASSIDRGYDADTQYF
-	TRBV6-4	CASSEGAATEAFF
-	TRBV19	CASHTGGDYQPQHF
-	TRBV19	CASSGGVYGNQPQHF
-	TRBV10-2	CASSEGRAFDGYTF
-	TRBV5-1	CASSLGGQGTDTQYF
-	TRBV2	CASSEGLAGSQETQYF
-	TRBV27	CATAGTGGQPQHF
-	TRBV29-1	CSVDRGGDTDTQYF
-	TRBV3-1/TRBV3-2	CASSLGRGNTIYF